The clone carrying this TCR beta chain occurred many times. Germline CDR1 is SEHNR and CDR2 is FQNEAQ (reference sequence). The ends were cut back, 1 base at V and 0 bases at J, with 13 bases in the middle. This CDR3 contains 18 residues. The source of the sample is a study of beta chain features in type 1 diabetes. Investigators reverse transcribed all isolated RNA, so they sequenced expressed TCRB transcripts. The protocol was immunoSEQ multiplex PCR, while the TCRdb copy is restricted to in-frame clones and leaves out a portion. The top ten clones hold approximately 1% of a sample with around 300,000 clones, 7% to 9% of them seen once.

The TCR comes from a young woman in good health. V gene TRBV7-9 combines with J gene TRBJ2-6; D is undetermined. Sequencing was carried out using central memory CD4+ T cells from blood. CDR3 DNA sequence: TGTGCCAGCAGCTTAGGACGGCAGGCCCTCTCTGGGGCCAACGTCCTGACTTTC. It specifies CASSLGRQALSGANVLTF.